This passage covers 10 T cell receptor beta chains from one sample sequenced in a study of blood T cell repertoires in COVID-19. Sequencing was performed with immunoSEQ multiplex PCR; in TCRdb, only in-frame clones are kept and a portion is missing. The repertoire holds around 69,000 clones, with roughly nine tenths as singletons. The sample was peripheral blood. Source of these receptors: a woman between 50 and 59 years old with active COVID-19.

This sequence joins TRBV28 and TRBJ1-2, with 9 bases identical to TRBD1. CDR1 is MDHEN, CDR2 SYDVKM, per germline. The CDR3 is 14 amino acids. Trimming took 6 bases from V and 7 from J; bases not matched to a gene: 9. CDR3 coding DNA: TGTGCCAGCAGGCCGGGACAGGGTGGAAGTGGCTACACCTTC. It yields the protein CASRPGQGGSGYTF.

This clone was seen just once. This chain joins TRBV10-3 and TRBJ2-5, with 7 bases identical to TRBD1. The CDR3 has 17 residues. Per germline, CDR1 ENHRY and CDR2 SYGVKD. V shed 3 bases, J shed 4 bases, and the junction held 14 bases outside the gene matches. The chain's CDR3 is CAISDRARTGDAETQYF. The CDR3, as DNA: TGTGCCATCAGTGACCGAGCCCGAACAGGGGATGCAGAGACCCAGTACTTC.

This chain connects TRBV30 to TRBJ2-5, with 9 bases aligning to TRBD2. The CDR3 covers 15 residues. Germline CDR1 is GTSNPN and CDR2 is SVGIG (reference sequence). Unmatched junction bases numbered 10, after V lost 3 bases and J lost 5 bases. The CDR3 protein is CAWRLAGGALETQYF. The CDR3 coding sequence is TGTGCCTGGAGATTGGCGGGAGGGGCGTTGGAGACCCAGTACTTC. Supplemented by reference TRBV30 and TRBJ2-5, the full variable domain reads SQTIHQWPATLVQPVGSPLSLECTVEGTSNPNLYWYRQAAGRGLQLLFYSVGIGQISSEVPQNLSASRPQDRQFILSSKKLLLSDSGFYLCAWRLAGGALETQYFGPGTRLLVL.

This chain joins TRBV5-1 and TRBJ2-3, with 8 positions matching TRBD1. Germline V gene lookup returns CDR1 SGHRS and CDR2 YFSETQ. This CDR3 contains 15 residues. V was pared by 1 base and J by 1 base, with 2 bases of the junction left unmatched. CDR3 in DNA: TGCGCCAGCAGCTTGATACAGGGGGGCACAGATACGCAGTATTTT. Its protein product is CASSLIQGGTDTQYF.

The chain joins TRBV21-1 to TRBJ2-1; the D segment call TRBD2 is taken from the table without a DNA check. TRBV21-1 is termed a pseudogene. The CDR3 runs 17 residues. This CDR3 is CASSKAGASGSVNEQFF. CDR3 coding DNA: TGTGCCAGCAGCAAAGCCGGGGCTAGCGGGAGTGTCAATGAGCAGTTCTTC.

This chain links TRBV18 with TRBJ1-5, with unresolved D. The germline CDR1 and CDR2 sequences are KGHSH and LQKENI. The CDR3 extends over 14 amino acids. Trimming shortened V by 3 bases and J by 3 bases, and 9 bases separated the two germline ends. The CDR3 nucleotides are TGTGCCAGCTCACCCGAGGGAACCAATCAGCCCCAGCATTTT. It encodes CASSPEGTNQPQHF.

J is TRBJ1-2 and V is TRBV28, with no clear D. The CDR3 has 14 amino acids. CDR1 is MDHEN, CDR2 SYDVKM, per germline. V lost 2 bases to trimming and J lost 2 bases, with 9 bases between them. The DNA for the CDR3 is TGTGCCAGCAGTTTAGTTTCGGGGAACTATGGCTACACCTTC. Translating it yields CASSLVSGNYGYTF.

V usage is TRBV19 and J usage is TRBJ1-5, with TRBD1 matching 8 bases. Germline CDR1 LNHDA, CDR2 SQIVND (reference sequence). The CDR3 extends over 15 amino acids. J gave up 4 bases and V 1 base, and 3 bases lay outside the gene matches. In nucleotides, the CDR3 is TGTGCCAGTAGTATAGGACAGGGGTCTAATCAGCCCCAGCATTTT. Protein sequence: CASSIGQGSNQPQHF.

This chain uses TRBV7-9 with TRBJ2-3; no definite D call. The germline V and J ends were trimmed by 2 bases and 0 bases, with 9 bases remaining between them. Germline CDR1 is SEHNR and CDR2 is FQNEAQ (reference sequence). This CDR3 region has 15 residues. DNA for the CDR3: TGTGCCAGCAGCTTACTGACTGGGAGCACAGATACGCAGTATTTT. It translates to CASSLLTGSTDTQYF.

Here the CDR3 reads CASSVEGGLETQYF. CDR3 nucleotides: TGTGCCAGCAGCGTAGAGGGGGGGCTGGAGACCCAGTACTTC. V is TRBV9 and J is TRBJ2-5, with a possible D match to TRBD2 (7 bases). This CDR3 is built from 14 residues. The V end was cut by 0 bases, the J end by 5 bases, with 11 bases between. The V gene's germline CDR1 is SGDLS and CDR2 YYNGEE.